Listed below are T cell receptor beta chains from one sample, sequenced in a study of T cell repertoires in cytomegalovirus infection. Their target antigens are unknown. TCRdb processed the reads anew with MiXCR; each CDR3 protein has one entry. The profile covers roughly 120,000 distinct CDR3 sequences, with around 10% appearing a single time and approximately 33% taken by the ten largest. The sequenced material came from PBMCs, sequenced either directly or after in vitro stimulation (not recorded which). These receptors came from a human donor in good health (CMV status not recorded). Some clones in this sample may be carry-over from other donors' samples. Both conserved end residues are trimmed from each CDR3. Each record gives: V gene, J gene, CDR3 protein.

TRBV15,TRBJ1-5,ATSRIDSNQPQH
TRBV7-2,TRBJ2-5,ASTPGTQAETQY
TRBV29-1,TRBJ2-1,SVEVAGDSQF
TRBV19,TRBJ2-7,ASKGQSGPYEQY
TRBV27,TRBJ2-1,ASSLWGLAGERYNEQF
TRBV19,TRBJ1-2,ASKIKGDPAYGYT
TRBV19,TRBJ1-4,ASKEGGPTNEKLF
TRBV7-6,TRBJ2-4,ASSLIPREGNIQY
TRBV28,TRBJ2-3,ASSLGDTQY
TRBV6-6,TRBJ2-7,ASSYSTGRTYEQY
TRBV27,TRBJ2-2,ASSPTSGSSRGELF
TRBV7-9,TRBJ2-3,ASRASEAGTDTQY
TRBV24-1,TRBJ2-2,ATSLNTGELF
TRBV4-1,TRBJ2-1,ASSQGFKGDRRYNEQF
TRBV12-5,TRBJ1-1,ATLWGGNTEAF
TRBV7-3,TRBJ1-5,ASSSTVSHQPQH
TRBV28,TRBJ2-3,ASSLVTGASDTQY
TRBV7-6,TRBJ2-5,ASSLELLAGETQY
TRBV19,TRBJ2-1,ASSKTGPSRNEQF
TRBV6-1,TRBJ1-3,ASSRRGQPPATIY
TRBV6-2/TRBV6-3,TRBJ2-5,ASSYSAGSQETQY
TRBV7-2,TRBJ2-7,ASTPGLADYEQY
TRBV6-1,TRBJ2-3,ASSPRRTDTQY
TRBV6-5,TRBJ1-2,ASSYSAGDVYGYT
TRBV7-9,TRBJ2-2,ASSPLLDSNTGELF
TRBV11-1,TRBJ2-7,ASSLAGVGEQY
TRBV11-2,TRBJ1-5,ASSLTGDSNQPQH
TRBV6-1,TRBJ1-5,ASSGQGSSNQPQH
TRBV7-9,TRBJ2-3,ASGELAGGTDTQY
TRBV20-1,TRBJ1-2,SASGVGSYGYT
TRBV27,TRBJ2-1,ASTREGASEQF
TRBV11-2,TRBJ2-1,ASSPSTSGNNEQF
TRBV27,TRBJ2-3,ASHSAGTDTQY
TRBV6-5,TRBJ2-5,ASSYPDRGRWRQETQY
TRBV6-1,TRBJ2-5,ASSERRDSIRETQY
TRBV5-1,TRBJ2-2,ASSDGRTNTGELF
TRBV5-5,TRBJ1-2,ASSPTLYYGYT
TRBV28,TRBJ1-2,ASSLYGGYT
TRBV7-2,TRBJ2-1,ASSFITGSYNEQF
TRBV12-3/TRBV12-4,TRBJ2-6,ASSLLGGRALQGANVLT
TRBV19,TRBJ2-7,ASSIQGLGEQY
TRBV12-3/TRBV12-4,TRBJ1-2,ASSRRDRGLNGYT
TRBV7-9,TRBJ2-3,AGARDTQY
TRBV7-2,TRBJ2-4,ASSFKNPGTLRGNIQY